This T cell receptor (beta chain) was sequenced during a study of cytomegalovirus exposure and HLA in healthy donors. The V segment lost 5 bases and the J segment 0 bases; nucleotides outside the gene matches: 5. This CDR3 is 16 amino acids long. Germline CDR1 is SNHLY and CDR2 is FYNNEI. The PCR made use of 60 Vbeta and 13 Jbeta primers. The data were produced by immunoSEQ multiplex PCR, yet TCRdb's version contains in-frame clones alone and is incomplete. The table lists 100,000 to 150,000 clones, roughly 79% of them singletons. This chain uses TRBV2 with TRBJ1-5; 9 bases match TRBD1. Sequencing was performed on PBMCs. The source of this sequence is a woman aged 35 to 49 in good health and CMV-seronegative. The CDR3 DNA reads as TGTGCCAGCAGTAGGACAGGGGATTATAGCAATCAGCCCCAGCATTTT. Its protein is CASSRTGDYSNQPQHF. Complete variable domain (other parts from reference TRBV2 and TRBJ1-5): EPEVTQTPSHQVTQMGQEVILRCVPISNHLYFYWYRQILGQKVEFLVSFYNNEISEKSEIFDDQFSVERPDGSNFTLKIRSTKLEDSAMYFCASSRTGDYSNQPQHFGDGTRLSIL.